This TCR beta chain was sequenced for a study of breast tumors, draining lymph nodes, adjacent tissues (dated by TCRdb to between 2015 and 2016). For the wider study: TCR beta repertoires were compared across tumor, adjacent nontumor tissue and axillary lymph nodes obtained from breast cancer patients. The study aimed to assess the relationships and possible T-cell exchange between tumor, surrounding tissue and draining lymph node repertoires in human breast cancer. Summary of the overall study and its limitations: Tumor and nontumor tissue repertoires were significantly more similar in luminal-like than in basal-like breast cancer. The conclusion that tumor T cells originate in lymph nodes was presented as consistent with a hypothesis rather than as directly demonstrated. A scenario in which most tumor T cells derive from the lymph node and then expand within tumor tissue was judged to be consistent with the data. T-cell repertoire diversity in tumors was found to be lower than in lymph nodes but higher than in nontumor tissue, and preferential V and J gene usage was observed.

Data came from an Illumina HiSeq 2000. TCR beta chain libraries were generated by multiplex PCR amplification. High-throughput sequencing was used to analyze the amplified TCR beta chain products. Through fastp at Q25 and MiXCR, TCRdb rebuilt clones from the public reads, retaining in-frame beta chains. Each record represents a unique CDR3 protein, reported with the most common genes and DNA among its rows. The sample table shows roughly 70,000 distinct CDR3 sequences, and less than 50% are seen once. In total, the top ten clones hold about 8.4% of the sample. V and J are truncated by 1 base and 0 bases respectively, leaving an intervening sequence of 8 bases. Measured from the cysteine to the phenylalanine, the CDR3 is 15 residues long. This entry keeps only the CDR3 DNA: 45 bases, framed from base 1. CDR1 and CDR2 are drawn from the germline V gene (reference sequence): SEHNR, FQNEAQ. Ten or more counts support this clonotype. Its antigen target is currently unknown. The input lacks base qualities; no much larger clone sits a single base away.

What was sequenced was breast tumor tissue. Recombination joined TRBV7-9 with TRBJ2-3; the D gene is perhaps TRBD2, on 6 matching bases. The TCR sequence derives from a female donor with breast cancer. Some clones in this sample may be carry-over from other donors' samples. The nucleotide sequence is TGTGCCAGCAGCTTAGTGGCGGGGAGCACAGATACGCAGTATTTT. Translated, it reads CASSLVAGSTDTQYF.